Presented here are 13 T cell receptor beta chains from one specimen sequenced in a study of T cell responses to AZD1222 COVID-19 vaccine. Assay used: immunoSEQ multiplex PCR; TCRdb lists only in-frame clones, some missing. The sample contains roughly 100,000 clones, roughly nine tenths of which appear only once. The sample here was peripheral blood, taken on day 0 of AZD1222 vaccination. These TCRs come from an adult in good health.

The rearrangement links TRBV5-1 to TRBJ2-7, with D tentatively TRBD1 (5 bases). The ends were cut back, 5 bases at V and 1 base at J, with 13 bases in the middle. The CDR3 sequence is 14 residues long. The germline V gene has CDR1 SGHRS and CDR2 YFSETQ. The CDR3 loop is CASRQVPNSYEQYF. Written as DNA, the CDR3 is TGCGCCAGCAGACAGGTACCTAATTCCTACGAGCAGTACTTC.

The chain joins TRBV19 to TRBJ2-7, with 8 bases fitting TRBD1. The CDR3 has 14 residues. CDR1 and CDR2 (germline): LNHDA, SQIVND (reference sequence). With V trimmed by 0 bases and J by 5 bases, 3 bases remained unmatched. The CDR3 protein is CASSIDPTGDEQYF. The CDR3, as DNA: TGTGCCAGTAGTATAGATCCGACAGGGGACGAGCAGTACTTC. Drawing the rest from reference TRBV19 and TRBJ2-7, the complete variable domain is DGGITQSPKYLFRKEGQNVTLSCEQNLNHDAMYWYRQDPGQGLRLIYYSQIVNDFQKGDIAEGYSVSREKKESFPLTVTSAQKNPTAFYLCASSIDPTGDEQYFGPGTRLTVT.

As DNA, the CDR3 is TGTGCCAGCAGTTTAGGAGGTGGGGTTGGCTACACCTTC. Protein: CASSLGGGVGYTF. The chain is built from TRBV27 and TRBJ1-2; D not resolved. Germline values: CDR1 MNHEY, CDR2 SMNVEV (reference sequence). The CDR3 is 13 residues long. Trimming took 2 bases from V and 7 from J, leaving 11 bases between them.

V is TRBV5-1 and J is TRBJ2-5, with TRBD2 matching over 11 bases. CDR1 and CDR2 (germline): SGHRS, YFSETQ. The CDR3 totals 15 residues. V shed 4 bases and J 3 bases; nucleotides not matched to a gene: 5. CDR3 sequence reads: CASSRGLAGEETQYF. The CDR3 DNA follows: TGCGCCAGCAGCCGAGGACTAGCGGGCGAAGAGACCCAGTACTTC. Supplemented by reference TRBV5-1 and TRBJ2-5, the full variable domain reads KAGVTQTPRYLIKTRGQQVTLSCSPISGHRSVSWYQQTPGQGLQFLFEYFSETQRNKGNFPGRFSGRQFSNSRSEMNVSTLELGDSALYLCASSRGLAGEETQYFGPGTRLLVL.

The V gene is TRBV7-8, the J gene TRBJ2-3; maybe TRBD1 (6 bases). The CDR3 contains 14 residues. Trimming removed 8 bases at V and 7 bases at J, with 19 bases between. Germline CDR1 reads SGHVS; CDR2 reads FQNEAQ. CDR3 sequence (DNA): TGTGCCAGCGCACTGGGGGCGGCAGCCTATACGCAGTATTTT. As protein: CASALGAAAYTQYF. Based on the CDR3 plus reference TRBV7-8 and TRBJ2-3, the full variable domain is GAGVSQSPRYKVAKRGQDVALRCDPISGHVSLFWYQQALGQGPEFLTYFQNEAQLDKSGLPSDRFFAERPEGSVSTLKIQRTQQEDSAVYLCASALGAAAYTQYFGPGTRLTVL.

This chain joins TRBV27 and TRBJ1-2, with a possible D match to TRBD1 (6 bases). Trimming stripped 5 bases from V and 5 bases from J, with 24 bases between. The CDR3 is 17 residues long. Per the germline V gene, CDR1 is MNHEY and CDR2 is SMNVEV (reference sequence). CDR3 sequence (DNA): TGTGCCAGCAGTCCTCTGACCAGGGGAGGCGCCCTTTATGGCTACACCTTC. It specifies CASSPLTRGGALYGYTF.

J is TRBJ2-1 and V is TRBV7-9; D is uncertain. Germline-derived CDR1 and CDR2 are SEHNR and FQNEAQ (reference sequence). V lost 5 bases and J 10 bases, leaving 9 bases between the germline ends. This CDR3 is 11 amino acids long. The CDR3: CASSPNIEQFF. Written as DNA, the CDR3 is TGTGCCAGCAGCCCGAACATCGAGCAGTTCTTC.

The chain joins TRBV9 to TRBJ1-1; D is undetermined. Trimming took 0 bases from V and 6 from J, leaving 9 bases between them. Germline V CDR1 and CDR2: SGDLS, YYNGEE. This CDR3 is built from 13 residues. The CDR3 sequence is CASSVGDYAEAFF. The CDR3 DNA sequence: TGTGCCAGCAGCGTAGGGGATTACGCTGAAGCTTTCTTT.

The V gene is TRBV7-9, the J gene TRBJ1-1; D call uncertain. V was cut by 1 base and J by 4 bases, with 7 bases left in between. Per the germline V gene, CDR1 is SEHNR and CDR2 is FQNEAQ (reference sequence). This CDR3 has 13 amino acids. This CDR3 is CASSLEGGTEAFF. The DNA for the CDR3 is TGTGCCAGCAGCTTAGAGGGTGGCACTGAAGCTTTCTTT.

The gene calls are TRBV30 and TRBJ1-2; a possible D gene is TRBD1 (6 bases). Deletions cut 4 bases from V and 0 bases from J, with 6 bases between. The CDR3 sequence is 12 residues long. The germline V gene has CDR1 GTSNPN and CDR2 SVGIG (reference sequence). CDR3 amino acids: CAWKGANYGYTF. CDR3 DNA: TGTGCCTGGAAGGGGGCTAACTATGGCTACACCTTC.

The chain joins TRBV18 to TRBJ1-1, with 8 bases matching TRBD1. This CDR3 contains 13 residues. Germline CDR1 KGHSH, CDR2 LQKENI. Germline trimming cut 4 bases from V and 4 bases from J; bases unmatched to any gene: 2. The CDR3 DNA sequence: TGTGCCAGCTCACTCGACAGGGGCACTGAAGCTTTCTTT. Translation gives CASSLDRGTEAFF.

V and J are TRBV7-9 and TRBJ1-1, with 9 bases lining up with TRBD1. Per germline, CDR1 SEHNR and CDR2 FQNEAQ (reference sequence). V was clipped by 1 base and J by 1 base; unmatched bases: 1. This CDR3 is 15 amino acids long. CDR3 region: CASSLGGQGNTEAFF. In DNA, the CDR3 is TGTGCCAGCAGCTTAGGGGGACAGGGGAACACTGAAGCTTTCTTT.

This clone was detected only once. The CDR3 here is CASTPSQVLDQNAFF. CDR3 nucleotides: TGTGCCAGCACTCCGAGCCAGGTCCTAGATCAGAACGCTTTCTTT. This sequence joins TRBV3-1 (or the pseudogene TRBV3-2) and TRBJ1-1; unclear D gene. Germline V lookup: CDR1 LGHDT, CDR2 YNNKEL (reference sequence). The CDR3 spans 15 residues. Trimming pared 7 bases from V and 11 bases from J, leaving 26 bases between.